This entry features one T cell receptor (beta chain) sequence. These data are taken from a study of blood T cells in healthy people across ages. About the study: About one barcoded TCR beta cDNA was captured per two T cells.

The CDR3 length is 12 residues. The V gene's germline CDR1 is SQVTM and CDR2 ANQGSEA. Peripheral blood was drawn, ten milliliters per donor. A second PCR, run for roughly 7 to 12 cycles, used a sample-barcoded 5' primer plus a J-beta primer mix. A template-switch adaptor containing 12 random nucleotides labeled each cDNA molecule. TCRdb independently ran MiXCR on the 5' RACE reads; one entry per CDR3 protein. This table has 800,000 to 1,300,000 distinct CDR3 sequences, approximately 25% appearing once. These data were also reused for a study on T cells of mothers and their children.

The gene calls are TRBV29-1 and TRBJ2-5, with unresolved D. The J call may be in error: the DNA end matches TRBJ2-1 better. The receptor was derived from a girl between 2 and 10 years old in good health. Sequences were obtained from blood. CDR3 DNA: TGCAGCGTTGAAGGCAATCAGGATGAGCAGTTCTTC. It translates to CSVEGNQDEQFF.